What follows are 21 T cell receptor beta chains derived from one specimen sequenced in a study of T-cell memory formation after mild COVID-19. TCRdb itself ran the 5' RACE reads through MiXCR, one entry per CDR3 protein. The sample comprises 44,000 or so distinct CDR3 sequences, approximately 9.7% of which are singletons, and roughly 10% rests with the top ten. Sequences were obtained from PBMCs or a T cell subset sorted from them (not recorded which). These receptors were collected from an adult woman who had mild COVID-19 (a few samples of this study predate the infection). Cell type and time point are not known.

There are many counts of this clonotype. The chain has TRBV6-4 and TRBJ2-3; 7 nucleotides agree with TRBD1. CDR1 is MRHNA, CDR2 SNTAGT, per germline. The CDR3 sequence is 13 residues long. V shed 4 bases and J 7 bases; nucleotides not matched to a gene: 5. The CDR3 spells CASSGDSLNTQYF. CDR3 sequence (DNA): TGTGCCAGCAGTGGGGACAGCCTTAATACGCAGTATTTT.

This clonotype has a count of ten or more. The genes are TRBV7-2 and TRBJ2-7, with TRBD1 as a possible D gene (6 bases). Germline V CDR1 and CDR2: SGHTA, FQGNSA. The CDR3 covers 16 residues. V was shortened by 5 bases and J by 3 bases, with 20 bases between the two germline ends. The CDR3 sequence: CASSVNRAERLYEQYF. CDR3 nucleotides: TGTGCCAGCAGCGTCAACAGGGCGGAGAGGCTCTACGAGCAGTACTTC. Together with reference TRBV7-2 and TRBJ2-7, the CDR3 gives the full variable domain: GAGVSQSPSNKVTEKGKDVELRCDPISGHTALYWYRQSLGQGLEFLIYFQGNSAPDKSGLPSDRFSAERTGGSVSTLTIQRTQQEDSAVYLCASSVNRAERLYEQYFGPGTRLTVT.

This clonotype was found a few times. This chain links TRBV27 with TRBJ2-7; the match to TRBD2 covers 11 bases. The CDR3 consists of 15 residues. The trim removed 4 bases at V and 7 bases at J, leaving 9 bases unmatched. In germline, CDR1 is MNHEY, CDR2 SMNVEV (reference sequence). CDR3 residues: CASSSQLAGEREQYF. The DNA for the CDR3 is TGTGCCAGCAGTTCCCAACTAGCGGGAGAGAGGGAGCAGTACTTC.

This clonotype has more than one count but fewer than ten. The chain has TRBV10-3 and TRBJ2-7; the match to TRBD2 covers 8 bases. This CDR3 contains 12 residues. V lost 7 bases to trimming and J lost 7 bases; unmatched junction nucleotides: 6. The germline CDR1 and CDR2 sequences are ENHRY and SYGVKD. The CDR3: CAITAGVGEQYF. CDR3 DNA: TGTGCCATCACAGCGGGAGTGGGGGAGCAGTACTTC.

This clonotype turned up a few times. The V call is TRBV2, the J call TRBJ2-1; D ambiguous. This CDR3 spans 16 amino acids. CDR1 and CDR2 from the germline V gene are SNHLY and FYNNEI. V was trimmed by 2 bases and J by 6 bases, leaving 17 bases between them. This CDR3 reads CASSESTEELSNEQFF. As DNA, the CDR3 is TGTGCCAGCAGTGAAAGCACCGAAGAGTTATCCAATGAGCAGTTCTTC.

This clonotype was seen many times. The rearrangement links TRBV5-6 to TRBJ2-3; D unclear. This CDR3 has 13 amino acids. Deletions cut 0 bases from V and 4 bases from J, with 6 bases between. Germline-derived CDR1 and CDR2 are SGHDT and YYEEEE. The CDR3 DNA reads as TGTGCCAGCAGCTTGGCTACCGCAGATACGCAGTATTTT. This codes for CASSLATADTQYF.

This clonotype was found many times. V usage is TRBV5-1 and J usage is TRBJ2-7; D might be TRBD1 (6 bases). The germline CDR1 and CDR2 sequences are SGHRS and YFSETQ. The CDR3 is 14 amino acids. V lost 4 bases to trimming and J lost 3 bases, with 14 bases between them. In nucleotides, the CDR3 is TGCGCCAGCAGCCAGGACAGCTACCTCTACGAGCAGTACTTC. This gives the protein CASSQDSYLYEQYF.

A few counts support this clonotype. The chain uses TRBV19 and TRBJ1-2, with D possibly matching TRBD1 (6 bases). V gave up 1 base and J gave up 2 bases, with 11 bases separating them. This CDR3 contains 15 residues. Germline CDR1 reads LNHDA; CDR2 reads SQIVND (reference sequence). Here the CDR3 DNA reads TGTGCCAGTAGTATAGTGGGGGGGCAAAACTATGGCTACACCTTC. As protein: CASSIVGGQNYGYTF. Variable domain in full (rest from reference TRBV19 and TRBJ1-2): DGGITQSPKYLFRKEGQNVTLSCEQNLNHDAMYWYRQDPGQGLRLIYYSQIVNDFQKGDIAEGYSVSREKKESFPLTVTSAQKNPTAFYLCASSIVGGQNYGYTFGSGTRLTVV.

This clonotype occurred a few times. J is TRBJ2-7 and V is TRBV4-3; D may be TRBD2 (5 bases). Per the germline V gene, CDR1 is LGHNA and CDR2 is YSLEER. The V gene lost 2 bases and the J gene lost 7 bases, with 18 bases spanning the gap. The CDR3 is 15 amino acids. CDR3 residues: CASSQSPPTPGEQYF. The CDR3 DNA is TGCGCCAGCAGCCAAAGTCCCCCGACACCGGGGGAGCAGTACTTC.

This clonotype was counted a few times. J is TRBJ1-2 and V is TRBV29-1; D remains ambiguous. V was pared by 4 bases and J by 7 bases, with 7 bases between. The CDR3 length is 10 residues. Germline CDR1 and CDR2: SQVTM and ANQGSEA. The CDR3 region has the DNA TGCAGCGTTGGATCGGGTGGCTACACCTTC. This sequence encodes CSVGSGGYTF.

In this sample, this clonotype turned up a few times. The CDR3 coding sequence is TGTGCCACCAGCAGACCCGGGACAAACTCCAAAAACATTCAGTACTTC. Translating it yields CATSRPGTNSKNIQYF. The V gene is TRBV15, the J gene TRBJ2-4; TRBD1 is a possible D gene (6 bases). Germline CDR1 reads LNHNV; CDR2 reads YYDKDF (reference sequence). Deletions cut 2 bases from V and 2 bases from J, with 13 bases between. The CDR3 covers 16 residues.

There are a few counts of this clonotype. The V call is TRBV5-4, the J call TRBJ2-5, with D possibly being TRBD1 (5 bases). Germline loops: CDR1 SGHNT, CDR2 YYREEE (reference sequence). The V end was cut by 0 bases, the J end by 2 bases, with 8 bases between. The length of the CDR3 is 14 residues. DNA for the CDR3: TGTGCCAGCAGCTTGGGGACACCTCAAGAGACCCAGTACTTC. Translation gives CASSLGTPQETQYF.

In its sample, this clonotype was seen a few times. The rearrangement uses TRBV7-2 and TRBJ2-5, with TRBD2 matching 11 bases. The germline CDR1 and CDR2 sequences are SGHTA and FQGNSA. This CDR3 has 16 amino acids. The V segment lost 3 bases and the J segment 5 bases; nucleotides outside the gene matches: 8. This CDR3 reads CASSFHGLAGWETQYF. The CDR3 coding sequence is TGTGCCAGCAGCTTTCACGGACTAGCGGGCTGGGAGACCCAGTACTTC.

This sequence joins TRBV7-8 and TRBJ1-1; TRBD1 might be the D (6 bases). The CDR3 consists of 15 residues. V was cut by 2 bases and J by 0 bases, with 10 bases left in between. Germline V gene lookup returns CDR1 SGHVS and CDR2 FQNEAQ. The CDR3 sequence is CASSLSGGLNTEAFF. The CDR3, as DNA: TGTGCCAGCAGCTTAAGCGGGGGCCTGAACACTGAAGCTTTCTTT.

In this sample, this clonotype turned up many times. The rearrangement joins TRBV6-5 to TRBJ2-3; 9 bases map to TRBD2. V dropped 10 bases and J dropped 3; count of bases not matched to a gene: 5. From germline, CDR1 is MNHEY and CDR2 SVGAGI. This CDR3 has 13 amino acids. The CDR3 loop reads CATQTSGTDTQYF. In DNA form, the CDR3 reads TGTGCCACTCAGACTAGCGGAACAGATACGCAGTATTTT.

The chain joins TRBV11-3 to TRBJ1-6, with a possible D match to TRBD1 (6 bases). V dropped 5 bases and J dropped 7 bases, with 15 bases sitting between them. From germline, CDR1 is SGHNT and CDR2 YENEEA. This CDR3 has 15 amino acids. CDR3 region: CASSLTRDKNSPLHF. CDR3 nucleotide sequence: TGTGCCAGCAGCCTCACACGGGACAAAAATTCACCCCTCCACTTT.

The CDR3 DNA sequence: TGCAGTGCTCCCCCCCGCGCCGGGTCCCCGTTCGATGAGCAGTTCTTC. Its translation is CSAPPRAGSPFDEQFF. This rearrangement joins TRBV20-1 to TRBJ2-1; D not certain. Trimming left V 5 bases short and J 8 bases short, with 25 bases between. Germline V CDR1 and CDR2: DFQATT, SNEGSKA (reference sequence). This CDR3 has 16 amino acids.

The rearrangement joins TRBV12-3 or TRBV12-4 to TRBJ2-1; the D is unclear. The CDR3 is 11 amino acids. Trimming stripped 8 bases from V and 7 bases from J, with 9 bases between. The CDR3 DNA is TGTGCCAGCCTCAGATCTAATGAGCAGTTCTTC. It specifies CASLRSNEQFF.

This clonotype was detected only a few times. J is TRBJ2-3 and V is TRBV11-2; TRBD1 might be the D (5 bases). V was pared by 4 bases and J by 6 bases, with 11 bases between. Germline V gene lookup returns CDR1 SGHAT and CDR2 FQNNGV. The CDR3 consists of 13 residues. The CDR3 is CASSSQVRDTQYF. The CDR3 bases are TGTGCCAGCAGCTCACAGGTTAGGGATACGCAGTATTTT.

This clonotype was recorded many times. This chain joins TRBV5-5 and TRBJ1-6, with 10 bases identical to TRBD1. Per germline, CDR1 SGHKS and CDR2 YYEKEE (reference sequence). This CDR3 is built from 15 residues. V lost 3 bases and J lost 7; bases outside the gene matches: 4. The CDR3 DNA follows: TGTGCCAGCAGCTACGGGACAGGGGCGAATTCACCCCTCCACTTT. It yields the protein CASSYGTGANSPLHF.

J is TRBJ2-1 and V is TRBV12-3 or TRBV12-4; 11 bases are shared with TRBD1. The CDR3 sequence is 15 residues long. V gave up 2 bases and J gave up 7 bases; unmatched junction bases: 4. Here the CDR3 DNA reads TGTGCCAGCAGTTTAAGGACAGGGGGCGAAAATGAGCAGTTCTTC. Translating it yields CASSLRTGGENEQFF.